This entry describes one T cell receptor beta chain. The CDR3 contains 15 residues. Germline-derived CDR1 and CDR2 are SGHRS and YFSETQ. The ends were cut back, 4 bases at V and 4 bases at J, with 17 bases in the middle. The data are from a study of blood T cell repertoires in COVID-19. Assay: immunoSEQ multiplex PCR; the TCRdb copy retains only in-frame clones and omits some. The sample has 28,000 or so clones, roughly 92% seen once. This sequence originates from a human donor in a cohort sampled during active COVID-19. The chain carries TRBV5-1 and TRBJ1-2; D unclear. The source material was peripheral blood. The CDR3 spells CASSPAAGSRYGYTF. The CDR3 nucleotides are TGCGCCAGCAGCCCAGCCGCGGGAAGCCGCTATGGCTACACCTTC.